This TCR beta chain stems from a study of patients and donors after allogeneic stem cell transplantation. This clonotype was seen a few times. TCRdb processed the RT-PCR reads anew with MiXCR; each CDR3 protein has one entry. The sample holds 150,000 or so distinct CDR3 sequences, 24% seen once. Germline CDR1 LNHNV, CDR2 YYDKDF (reference sequence). The CDR3 consists of 15 residues. Trimming shortened V by 5 bases and J by 2 bases, and 15 bases separated the two germline ends. The sequence was collected from a human donor who was either an allogeneic HSCT recipient or a stem cell or donor lymphocyte infusion donor (not recorded which). It is not recorded whose cells these are; they may come from a transplant donor. The chain links TRBV15 to TRBJ1-2; D unresolved. The specimen was blood, either unsorted or a sorted T cell fraction (not recorded which). The CDR3 bases are TGTGCCACCAGCCATCTGCGCCGAGGGAACTATGGCTACACCTTC. It codes for CATSHLRRGNYGYTF.